Following are 5 T cell receptor beta chains from one sample sequenced in a study of cytomegalovirus exposure and HLA in healthy donors. The PCR was carried out with 60 Vbeta primers and 13 Jbeta primers. TCRdb's copy holds only in-frame clones and misses some; the assay was immunoSEQ multiplex PCR. This sample has under 200,000 clones, with around three quarters found just once. What was sequenced was PBMCs. These receptor sequences come from a man between 35 and 55 years old in good health and CMV-seronegative.

The chain is built from TRBV18 and TRBJ2-5, with D possibly being TRBD2 (5 bases). The CDR3 loop spans 12 amino acids. Trimming removed 4 bases from V and 3 bases from J, with 6 bases in between. From germline, CDR1 is KGHSH and CDR2 LQKENI. Here the CDR3 DNA reads TGTGCCAGCTCACTTAGCGAAGAGACCCAGTACTTC. It codes for CASSLSEETQYF.

The chain uses TRBV5-6 and TRBJ2-1; TRBD2 matches 14 bases. CDR1 is SGHDT, CDR2 YYEEEE, per germline. V shed 6 bases, J shed 0 bases, and the junction held 11 bases outside the gene matches. The CDR3 extends over 19 amino acids. The CDR3 spells CASTPDGLAGGSSYNEQFF. As DNA, the CDR3 is TGTGCCAGCACCCCAGACGGACTAGCGGGAGGCAGCTCCTACAATGAGCAGTTCTTC.

V and J are TRBV11-2 and TRBJ1-1; 8 bases line up with TRBD1. CDR1 and CDR2 from the germline V gene are SGHAT and FQNNGV. This CDR3 has 14 amino acids. The V segment lost 1 base and the J segment 4 bases; nucleotides outside the gene matches: 2. The CDR3 DNA sequence: TGTGCCAGCAGCTTAGCAGGGGGCGGCACTGAAGCTTTCTTT. The encoded protein is CASSLAGGGTEAFF.

This sequence joins TRBV7-8 and TRBJ2-7, with 9 nucleotides matching TRBD1. This CDR3 region has 14 residues. With V trimmed by 6 bases and J by 7 bases, 10 bases remained unmatched. Looked up from germline, CDR1 is SGHVS and CDR2 is FQNEAQ. The DNA for the CDR3 is TGTGCCAGCAGACCCGGGACAGGGATCAGGGAGCAGTACTTC. This translates into CASRPGTGIREQYF.

The chain carries TRBV19 and TRBJ2-7; TRBD1 agrees at 9 bases. V shed 10 bases, J shed 2 bases, and the junction held 6 bases outside the gene matches. Germline loops: CDR1 LNHDA, CDR2 SQIVND (reference sequence). The CDR3 contains 13 residues. CDR3 nucleotides: TGTGCCACCGCGACAGGGGGTCCCTACGAGCAGTACTTC. Translation: CATATGGPYEQYF.